This T cell receptor (beta chain) comes out of a study of the immune and genomic landscape of osteosarcoma (dated by TCRdb to about 2020). About the full investigation: A total of under 50 pediatric and adult patients with high-grade osteosarcoma made up the overall cohort, and the median age at diagnosis was approximately 27 years (range roughly 5-81). Patients in the overall cohort were 60% male, and approximately 73% presented with localized disease at diagnosis. The osteosarcoma immunogenomic landscape was characterized by integrating TCR sequencing results with transcriptome, protein array and immunostaining data. Each of a few patients provided a couple of samples from the same tumor site. The goal of the study was to explain why immune checkpoint inhibitors have shown limited clinical activity in osteosarcoma. Poor-risk disease was overrepresented in the cohort, as 73% of patients had an unfavorable pathologic response to standard therapy and around 63% were deceased. Osteosarcoma specimens were profiled with whole genome, RNA and T-cell receptor sequencing plus immunohistochemistry and reverse phase protein arrays so that immunogenic potential could be defined.

The ImmunoSEQ Assay (Adaptive Biotechnologies) was used to immunosequence the CDR3 regions of the TCR beta chain. As for how the authors treated the data: The ImmunoSEQ Analyzer platform was used to export TCRB rearrangements, read counts, read proportions and gene usage. T-cell clonality was calculated on productive rearrangements as 1 minus Pielou's evenness. In the clonal space homeostasis analysis, clonotypes were binned as rare, small, medium, large or hyperexpanded (0.01 to 1 of the repertoire). TCR productive clonality was compared across immune clusters C1, C2 and C3 using the Wilcoxon rank sum test. TCRdb mirrors the immuneACCESS table, restricted to in-frame sequences. Some clones are absent from its copies; in checked studies, under half trace to an unresolved V gene, and the reason for the others is unknown. That table is the source of V, J and clone size, and D and trimming were worked out from the DNA. The sample table contains roughly 5,000 clones; only one count was recorded for roughly 70% of them. The ten biggest clones cover 15% to 20% of the sample.

Concerning this clone: Its antigen has not been determined. No clone much larger than this one lies a single base away; base qualities are absent.

The tumors sampled were post-treatment primary, local recurrence and metastasis specimens taken from patients with a poor prognosis. The germline V and J ends show losses of 1 base and 3 bases respectively, and no gene match explains 9 bases of the junction. There are 17 amino acids in the CDR3, from cysteine to phenylalanine inclusive. Here the CDR3 DNA is all that survives: 51 bases in frame from base 1. CDR1 and CDR2 (SGHDN, FVKESK) derive from the germline V gene. Overall results and qualifications from the work: Rather than matched normal tissue, external data from normal skin and healthy peripheral blood provided the clonality benchmarks. Higher TCR productive clonality was observed in the immune-hot C3 cluster than in the cold C1 cluster, although TCR productive clonality remained low overall. Sample size was not determined by any statistical method, because osteosarcoma is rare and every possible sample was collected. Productive TCR clonality was found to be low overall, with an average of 0.09 and a maximum of 0.3, which suggested limited T-cell clonal expansion. About five cases had a single hyperexpanded clone dominating the repertoire, and all had fewer than 100 T-cell clonotypes. Matched blood was collected from only a couple of patients, alongside the frozen tumor specimens.

The TCR sequence derives from a human donor with osteosarcoma. The sequenced sample was osteosarcoma tumor tissue from the femur. Here the chain combines TRBV14 and TRBJ1-2, with 9 bases aligning to TRBD1. The bases are TGTGCCAGCAGCCAAGGCTTTAACAGGGGGCGTTACTATGGCTACACCTTC. This yields the protein CASSQGFNRGRYYGYTF.